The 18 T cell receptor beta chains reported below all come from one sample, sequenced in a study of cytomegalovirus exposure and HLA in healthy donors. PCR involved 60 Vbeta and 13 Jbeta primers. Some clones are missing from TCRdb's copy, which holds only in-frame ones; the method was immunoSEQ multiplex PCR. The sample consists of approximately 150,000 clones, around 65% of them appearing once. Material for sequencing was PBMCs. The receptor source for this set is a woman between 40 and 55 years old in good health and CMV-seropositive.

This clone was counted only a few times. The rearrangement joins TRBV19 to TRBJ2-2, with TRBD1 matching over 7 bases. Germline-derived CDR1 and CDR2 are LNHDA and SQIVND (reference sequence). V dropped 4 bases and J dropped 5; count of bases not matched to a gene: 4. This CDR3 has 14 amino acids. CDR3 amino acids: CASSRQGDTGELFF. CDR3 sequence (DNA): TGTGCCAGTAGTAGGCAGGGGGATACCGGGGAGCTGTTTTTT. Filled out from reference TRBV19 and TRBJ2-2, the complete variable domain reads DGGITQSPKYLFRKEGQNVTLSCEQNLNHDAMYWYRQDPGQGLRLIYYSQIVNDFQKGDIAEGYSVSREKKESFPLTVTSAQKNPTAFYLCASSRQGDTGELFFGEGSRLTVL.

The CDR3 loop reads CSAIRDRGDGYTF. The CDR3 DNA follows: TGCAGCGCGATCCGGGACAGGGGGGATGGCTACACCTTC. The chain employs TRBV29-1 and TRBJ1-2, with 11 bases that match TRBD1. In germline, CDR1 is SQVTM, CDR2 ANQGSEA. The CDR3 covers 13 residues. V lost 7 bases, J lost 6 bases, and 7 bases stayed unmatched. Full variable domain (remainder filled in from reference TRBV29-1 and TRBJ1-2): SAVISQKPSRDICQRGTSLTIQCQVDSQVTMMFWYRQQPGQSLTLIATANQGSEATYESGFVIDKFPISRPNLTFSTLTVSNMSPEDSSIYLCSAIRDRGDGYTFGSGTRLTVV.

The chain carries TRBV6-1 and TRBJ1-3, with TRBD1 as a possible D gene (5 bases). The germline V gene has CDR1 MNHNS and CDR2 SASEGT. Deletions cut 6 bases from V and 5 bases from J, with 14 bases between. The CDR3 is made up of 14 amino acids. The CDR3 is CASRTWTLRNTIYF. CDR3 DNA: TGTGCCAGCAGAACCTGGACACTCCGAAACACCATATATTTT.

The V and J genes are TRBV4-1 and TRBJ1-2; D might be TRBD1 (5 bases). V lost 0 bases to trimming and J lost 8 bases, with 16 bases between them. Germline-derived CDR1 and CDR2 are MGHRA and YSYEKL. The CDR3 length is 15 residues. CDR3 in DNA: TGCGCCAGCAGCCAAGAGTGGGGGGTACAGGAGGGCTACACCTTC. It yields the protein CASSQEWGVQEGYTF.

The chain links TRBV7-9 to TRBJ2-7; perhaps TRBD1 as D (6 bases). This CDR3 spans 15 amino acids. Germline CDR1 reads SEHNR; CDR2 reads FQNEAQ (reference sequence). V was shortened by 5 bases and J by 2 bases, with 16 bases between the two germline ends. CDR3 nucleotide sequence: TGTGCCAGCAGCCCGGGACAAGAAAGACCCTACGAGCAGTACTTC. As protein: CASSPGQERPYEQYF.

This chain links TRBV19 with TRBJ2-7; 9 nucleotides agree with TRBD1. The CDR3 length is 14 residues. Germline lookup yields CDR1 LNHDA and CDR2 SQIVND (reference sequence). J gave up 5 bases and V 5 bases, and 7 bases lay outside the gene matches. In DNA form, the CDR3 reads TGTGCCAGTAGTCCCGGACAGGGGAAGGACGAGCAGTACTTC. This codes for CASSPGQGKDEQYF.

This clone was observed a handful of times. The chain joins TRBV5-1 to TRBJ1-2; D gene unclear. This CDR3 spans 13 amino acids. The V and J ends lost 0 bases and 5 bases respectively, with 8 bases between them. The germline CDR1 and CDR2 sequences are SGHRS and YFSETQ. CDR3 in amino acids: CASSLDVRYGYTF. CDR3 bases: TGCGCCAGCAGCTTGGATGTGAGGTATGGCTACACCTTC. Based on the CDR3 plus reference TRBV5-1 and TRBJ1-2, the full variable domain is KAGVTQTPRYLIKTRGQQVTLSCSPISGHRSVSWYQQTPGQGLQFLFEYFSETQRNKGNFPGRFSGRQFSNSRSEMNVSTLELGDSALYLCASSLDVRYGYTFGSGTRLTVV.

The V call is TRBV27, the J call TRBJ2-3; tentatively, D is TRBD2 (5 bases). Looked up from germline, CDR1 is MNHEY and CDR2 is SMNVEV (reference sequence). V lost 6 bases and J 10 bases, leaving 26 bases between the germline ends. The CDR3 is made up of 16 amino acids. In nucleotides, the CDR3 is TGTGCCAGCAGCCTTCTCGGGAACCCCGAGGATCGTGCGCAGTATTTT. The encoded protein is CASSLLGNPEDRAQYF.

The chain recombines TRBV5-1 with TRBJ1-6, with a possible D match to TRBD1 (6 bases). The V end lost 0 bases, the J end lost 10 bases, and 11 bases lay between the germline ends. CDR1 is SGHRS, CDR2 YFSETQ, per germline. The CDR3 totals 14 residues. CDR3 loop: CASSLEGGKSPLHF. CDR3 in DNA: TGCGCCAGCAGCTTGGAGGGGGGGAAATCACCCCTCCACTTT. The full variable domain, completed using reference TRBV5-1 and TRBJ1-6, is KAGVTQTPRYLIKTRGQQVTLSCSPISGHRSVSWYQQTPGQGLQFLFEYFSETQRNKGNFPGRFSGRQFSNSRSEMNVSTLELGDSALYLCASSLEGGKSPLHFGNGTRLTVT.

CDR3 DNA sequence: TGTGCCAGCAGCGTAGCTGGAGGGCAAGCTTTCTTT. As protein: CASSVAGGQAFF. The chain recombines TRBV9 with TRBJ1-1; D is undetermined. The CDR3 is 12 amino acids. Germline V lookup: CDR1 SGDLS, CDR2 YYNGEE. Trimming removed 0 bases at V and 9 bases at J, with 9 bases between.

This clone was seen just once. The CDR3 bases are TGCGCCAGCAGCCAAGATCAGGGAAACTATGGCTACACCTTC. Protein: CASSQDQGNYGYTF. V and J are TRBV4-3 and TRBJ1-2; weak D call: TRBD1 (5 bases). V was clipped by 0 bases and J by 2 bases, with 7 bases between them. The CDR3 length is 14 residues. Germline loops: CDR1 LGHNA, CDR2 YSLEER.

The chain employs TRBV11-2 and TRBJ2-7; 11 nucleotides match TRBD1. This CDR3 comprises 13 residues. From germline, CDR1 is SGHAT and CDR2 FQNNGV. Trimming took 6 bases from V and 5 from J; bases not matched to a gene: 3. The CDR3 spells CASSGTGGHEQYF. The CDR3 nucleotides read TGTGCCAGCAGTGGGACAGGGGGTCACGAGCAGTACTTC.

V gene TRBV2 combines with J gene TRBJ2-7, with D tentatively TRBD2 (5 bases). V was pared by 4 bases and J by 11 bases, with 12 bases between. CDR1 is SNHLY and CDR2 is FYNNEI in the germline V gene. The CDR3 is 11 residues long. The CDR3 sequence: CASSVLTGKYF. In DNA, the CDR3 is TGTGCCAGCAGTGTGCTGACGGGGAAGTACTTC.

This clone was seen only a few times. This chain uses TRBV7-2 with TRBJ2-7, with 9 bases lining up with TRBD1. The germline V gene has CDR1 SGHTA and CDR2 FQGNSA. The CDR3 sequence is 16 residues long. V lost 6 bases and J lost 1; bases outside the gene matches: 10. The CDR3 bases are TGTGCCAGCAGTCCCACCCCGGGACAGGGATCCTACGAGCAGTACTTC. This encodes CASSPTPGQGSYEQYF.

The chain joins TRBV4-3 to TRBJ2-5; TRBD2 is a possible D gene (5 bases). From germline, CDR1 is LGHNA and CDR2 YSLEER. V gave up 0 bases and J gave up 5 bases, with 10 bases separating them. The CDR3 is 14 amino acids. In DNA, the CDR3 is TGCGCCAGCAGCCAAGACGAGGGCGGCGAGACCCAGTACTTC. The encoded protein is CASSQDEGGETQYF.

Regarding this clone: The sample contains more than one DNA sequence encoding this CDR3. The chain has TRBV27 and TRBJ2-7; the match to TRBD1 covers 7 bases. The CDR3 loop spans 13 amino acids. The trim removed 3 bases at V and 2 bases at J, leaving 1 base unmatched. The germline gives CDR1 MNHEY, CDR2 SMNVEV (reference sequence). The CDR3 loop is CASSFQGAYEQYF. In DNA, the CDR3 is TGTGCCAGCAGTTTTCAGGGGGCCTACGAGCAGTACTTC.

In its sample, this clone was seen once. The CDR3 protein is CASSVEGGGNDEQYF. The DNA for the CDR3 is TGTGCCAGCAGCGTAGAAGGCGGGGGGAACGACGAGCAGTACTTC. The chain joins TRBV9 to TRBJ2-5; 8 positions match TRBD2. The J call could be wrong; TRBJ2-7 is a better fit for the DNA end. The CDR3 sequence is 15 residues long. Looked up from germline, CDR1 is SGDLS and CDR2 is YYNGEE.

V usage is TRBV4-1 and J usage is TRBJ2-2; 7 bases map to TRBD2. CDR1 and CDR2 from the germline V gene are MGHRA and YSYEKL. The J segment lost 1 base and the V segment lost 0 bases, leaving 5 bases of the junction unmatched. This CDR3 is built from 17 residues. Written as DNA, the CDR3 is TGCGCCAGCAGCCAAGATGGGCTAGCGGAGAACACCGGGGAGCTGTTTTTT. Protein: CASSQDGLAENTGELFF.